The 27 T cell receptor beta chains below were found in one sample sequenced in a study of blood T cell repertoires in COVID-19. The protocol was immunoSEQ multiplex PCR, while the TCRdb copy is restricted to in-frame clones and leaves out a portion. The data show 80,000 to 90,000 clones, around 85% seen once. Source material: peripheral blood. The receptors originated from a woman older than 75 with COVID-19, enrolled during active disease.

The gene calls are TRBV19 and TRBJ2-7; the D gene is possibly TRBD1 (6 bases). CDR3 length: 12 amino acids. The V gene's germline CDR1 is LNHDA and CDR2 SQIVND (reference sequence). Trimming cost V 6 bases and J 2 bases, with 8 bases left between them. The CDR3 region has the DNA TGTGCCAGTAGCAGGGGACCCTACGAGCAGTACTTC. Translating gives CASSRGPYEQYF.

The chain recombines TRBV15 with TRBJ2-7, with 9 nucleotides matching TRBD2. V gave up 1 base and J gave up 3 bases; unmatched junction bases: 4. Germline V CDR1 and CDR2: LNHNV, YYDKDF (reference sequence). This CDR3 contains 15 residues. The chain's CDR3 is CATSRVLAGHYEQYF. In DNA form, the CDR3 reads TGTGCCACCAGCAGAGTACTAGCGGGCCACTACGAGCAGTACTTC.

The genes are TRBV30 and TRBJ1-3, with no clear D. Trimming stripped 4 bases from V and 2 bases from J, with 6 bases between. The CDR3 consists of 12 residues. Germline V gives CDR1 GTSNPN, CDR2 SVGIG (reference sequence). The CDR3, as DNA: TGTGCCTGGAAGGAGACTGGAAACACCATATATTTT. Its translation: CAWKETGNTIYF.

This chain joins TRBV5-1 and TRBJ2-3; TRBD2 agrees at 9 bases. Germline CDR1 is SGHRS and CDR2 is YFSETQ. V lost 5 bases to trimming and J lost 4 bases; unmatched junction nucleotides: 5. The CDR3 has 14 amino acids. The CDR3 protein is CASRPGLASDTQYF. The DNA of the CDR3 is TGCGCCAGCAGGCCGGGACTAGCTTCAGATACGCAGTATTTT.

The V gene is TRBV4-2, the J gene TRBJ2-7; a possible D gene is TRBD2 (6 bases). This CDR3 has 15 amino acids. From germline, CDR1 is LGHNA and CDR2 YNFKEQ. V lost 2 bases and J lost 3, with 14 bases in between. CDR3 coding DNA: TGTGCCAGCAGCCAATTAACGGAGGGGCTCTACGAGCAGTACTTC. Protein sequence: CASSQLTEGLYEQYF.

Regarding this clone: Other DNA sequences in the same sample also yield this CDR3. This chain connects TRBV7-9 to TRBJ2-5, with TRBD1 as a possible D gene (5 bases). The CDR3 runs 14 residues. CDR1 and CDR2 (germline): SEHNR, FQNEAQ (reference sequence). V shed 0 bases and J shed 5 bases, with 10 bases lying between them. DNA for the CDR3: TGTGCCAGCAGCTTAGCAGGGGCCGGGGAGACCCAGTACTTC. Its translation: CASSLAGAGETQYF.

This clone has only a few counts. V and J are TRBV6-2 or TRBV6-3 and TRBJ2-3, with 10 bases lining up with TRBD2. This CDR3 region has 16 residues. Per germline, CDR1 MNHEY and CDR2 SVGEGT. J lost 0 bases, V lost 2 bases, and 2 bases had no gene match. In nucleotides, the CDR3 is TGTGCCAGCAGTTACCTAGCGGGAGACAGCACAGATACGCAGTATTTT. Its protein is CASSYLAGDSTDTQYF.

The chain recombines TRBV5-1 with TRBJ1-1; the D is unclear. CDR3 size: 14 residues. CDR1 SGHRS and CDR2 YFSETQ come from the germline V gene. Deletions cut 2 bases from V and 4 bases from J, with 12 bases between. The CDR3 sequence is CASSLAPEATEAFF. DNA for the CDR3: TGCGCCAGCAGCTTAGCCCCAGAGGCCACTGAAGCTTTCTTT.

The chain joins TRBV19 to TRBJ2-3, with 13 bases identical to TRBD2. V lost 7 bases to trimming and J lost 3 bases; unmatched junction nucleotides: 16. In germline, CDR1 is LNHDA, CDR2 SQIVND (reference sequence). This CDR3 has 19 residues. The CDR3 DNA follows: TGTGCCAGTACCCCACTAGCGGGAGGGCCCGTAGGTCGAACAGATACGCAGTATTTT. Translating it yields CASTPLAGGPVGRTDTQYF.

The rearrangement uses TRBV10-1 and TRBJ1-2; tentative D call: TRBD1 (6 bases). The CDR3 is made up of 13 amino acids. Germline CDR1 is WNHNN and CDR2 is SYGVQD (reference sequence). Trimming left V 4 bases short and J 4 bases short, with 10 bases between. The chain's CDR3 is CASSAGECYGYTF. CDR3 bases: TGCGCCAGCAGTGCAGGGGAATGCTATGGCTACACCTTC.

The chain combines TRBV7-6 with TRBJ1-4; D is perhaps TRBD1 (6 bases). Germline-derived CDR1 and CDR2 are SGHVS and FNYEAQ. The ends were cut back, 7 bases at V and 10 bases at J, with 25 bases in the middle. The CDR3 extends over 16 amino acids. CDR3 nucleotides: TGTGCCAGCACCATCAGACCCCCCTCAGGGGTAGTAAAACTGTTTTTT. This sequence encodes CASTIRPPSGVVKLFF.

V is TRBV18 and J is TRBJ1-2; D uncertain. CDR1 is KGHSH and CDR2 is LQKENI in the germline V gene. V shed 2 bases and J shed 0 bases, with 7 bases lying between them. This CDR3 spans 14 amino acids. DNA of the CDR3: TGTGCCAGCTCACCATCCAGTGCTAACTATGGCTACACCTTC. Its protein is CASSPSSANYGYTF.

The J gene is TRBJ2-1, the V gene TRBV10-3; TRBD2 aligns across 7 bases. The length of the CDR3 is 15 residues. Trimming at V came to 6 bases and at J to 4 bases, leaving 9 bases not matched to a gene. In germline, CDR1 is ENHRY, CDR2 SYGVKD. CDR3 sequence reads: CAIRGDGGSYNEQFF. CDR3 coding DNA: TGTGCCATCAGGGGGGACGGCGGGAGTTACAATGAGCAGTTCTTC.

The chain combines TRBV15 with TRBJ2-3; D perhaps matches TRBD2 (5 bases). The CDR3 covers 16 residues. V was pared by 1 base and J by 0 bases, with 11 bases between. Germline lookup yields CDR1 LNHNV and CDR2 YYDKDF (reference sequence). The CDR3 sequence is CATSRGGSASTDTQYF. CDR3 DNA sequence: TGTGCCACCAGCAGAGGGGGTAGCGCGAGCACAGATACGCAGTATTTT.

The chain is built from TRBV28 and TRBJ1-6, with TRBD1 identical over 9 bases. Germline CDR1 MDHEN, CDR2 SYDVKM. The CDR3 extends over 16 amino acids. Trimming removed 6 bases from V and 10 bases from J; junction bases left unmatched: 13. In DNA, the CDR3 is TGTGCCAGCAGGGGACGGGACAGGGTCCTACAGTCACCCCTCCACTTT. This gives the protein CASRGRDRVLQSPLHF.

The CDR3 DNA is TGTGCCAGCAGTGCCTTTCGGGGGCAAGAGACCCAGTACTTC. Protein product: CASSAFRGQETQYF. The chain employs TRBV7-2 and TRBJ2-5, with D maybe TRBD2 (6 bases). This CDR3 is 14 amino acids long. CDR1 SGHTA and CDR2 FQGNSA come from the germline V gene. The V end lost 6 bases, the J end lost 2 bases, and 13 bases lay between the germline ends.

The chain carries TRBV28 and TRBJ2-7; 7 bases are shared with TRBD2. With 7 bases clipped from V and 2 bases from J, the junction kept 11 bases outside the gene matches. This CDR3 comprises 15 residues. Germline V gene data show CDR1 as MDHEN and CDR2 as SYDVKM. The CDR3 protein is CASIDSGWKTYEQYF. The CDR3 DNA reads TGTGCCAGCATCGATAGCGGGTGGAAGACCTACGAGCAGTACTTC.

V usage is TRBV6-4 and J usage is TRBJ2-1; D uncertain. CDR3 length: 15 residues. The germline CDR1 and CDR2 sequences are MRHNA and SNTAGT. Trimming left V 4 bases short and J 0 bases short, with 10 bases between. CDR3 sequence: CASSVAASSYNEQFF. The CDR3 region has the DNA TGTGCCAGCAGTGTGGCGGCTAGCTCCTACAATGAGCAGTTCTTC.

CDR3 protein: CASSPVVRGQSEQYF. DNA of the CDR3: TGCGCCAGCAGCCCCGTAGTCAGGGGGCAGTCCGAGCAGTACTTC. This rearrangement joins TRBV4-1 to TRBJ2-7, with TRBD1 matching 8 bases. The CDR3 length is 15 residues. J gave up 6 bases and V 4 bases, and 11 bases lay outside the gene matches. The germline gives CDR1 MGHRA, CDR2 YSYEKL.

V and J are TRBV18 and TRBJ2-7; 8 bases map to TRBD1. The ends lost 6 bases at V and 0 bases at J; junction bases unmatched: 10. Germline V lookup: CDR1 KGHSH, CDR2 LQKENI. The CDR3 runs to 16 residues. The CDR3 bases are TGTGCCAGCTCGACAACAGGGGGACCTCTCTCCTACGAGCAGTACTTC. Translating gives CASSTTGGPLSYEQYF.

This chain's CDR3 is CASSPGSSYEQYF. The CDR3 DNA follows: TGTGCCAGCTCACCGGGGAGCTCCTACGAGCAGTACTTC. The chain links TRBV18 to TRBJ2-7, with D maybe TRBD2 (5 bases). The CDR3 extends over 13 amino acids. Between the trimmed V and J ends, which lost 3 bases and 0 bases, there was a span of 6 bases. CDR1 and CDR2 from the germline V gene are KGHSH and LQKENI. The variable domain in full, completed from reference TRBV18 and TRBJ2-7, reads NAGVMQNPRHLVRRRGQEARLRCSPMKGHSHVYWYRQLPEEGLKFMVYLQKENIIDESGMPKERFSAEFPKEGPSILRIQQVVRGDSAAYFCASSPGSSYEQYFGPGTRLTVT.

The chain is built from TRBV10-3 and TRBJ2-7, with TRBD2 identical over 9 bases. The CDR3 runs 15 residues. With 0 bases clipped from V and 5 bases from J, the junction kept 5 bases outside the gene matches. The germline V gene has CDR1 ENHRY and CDR2 SYGVKD. The CDR3 protein is CAISESLAGVNEQYF. The CDR3 DNA is TGTGCCATCAGTGAGTCCTTAGCGGGGGTTAACGAGCAGTACTTC.

The J gene is TRBJ1-1, the V gene TRBV7-6, with D perhaps matching TRBD1 (5 bases). The ends were cut back, 0 bases at V and 0 bases at J, with 14 bases in the middle. Germline loops: CDR1 SGHVS, CDR2 FNYEAQ. The CDR3 is 17 amino acids. The CDR3 nucleotides are TGTGCCAGCAGCTTAGCAGGGGCCAACCTCTTGAACACTGAAGCTTTCTTT. Its translation: CASSLAGANLLNTEAFF.

The sample holds one count of this clone. DNA for the CDR3: TGTGCCAGCAGCCCCTCAAGGACAGGTCTCGAGCAGTACTTC. The encoded protein is CASSPSRTGLEQYF. The rearrangement uses TRBV6-5 and TRBJ2-7, with 7 bases identical to TRBD1. CDR1 is MNHEY, CDR2 SVGAGI, per germline. CDR3 length: 14 residues. The V and J ends lost 6 bases and 6 bases, in that order; junction bases with no gene match: 11.

This chain uses TRBV19 with TRBJ2-7, with TRBD2 matching over 7 bases. V lost 9 bases, J lost 3 bases, and 5 bases stayed unmatched. The CDR3 spans 12 residues. The germline CDR1 and CDR2 sequences are LNHDA and SQIVND (reference sequence). CDR3 residues: CASRGVGYEQYF. CDR3 coding DNA: TGTGCCAGCCGGGGGGTCGGCTACGAGCAGTACTTC. Combining the CDR3 with reference TRBV19 and TRBJ2-7 gives the whole variable domain DGGITQSPKYLFRKEGQNVTLSCEQNLNHDAMYWYRQDPGQGLRLIYYSQIVNDFQKGDIAEGYSVSREKKESFPLTVTSAQKNPTAFYLCASRGVGYEQYFGPGTRLTVT.

This clone occurred a few times. The chain combines TRBV21-1 with TRBJ2-7; the table calls TRBD2, which could not be checked here. TRBV21-1 is annotated as a pseudogene. The CDR3 length is 17 residues. The CDR3 loop reads CASIPLPRGLATYEQYF. CDR3 DNA sequence: TGTGCCAGCATCCCACTCCCTCGGGGACTAGCGACCTACGAGCAGTACTTC.

V gene TRBV15 combines with J gene TRBJ2-7, with D possibly being TRBD1 (5 bases). CDR1 LNHNV and CDR2 YYDKDF come from the germline V gene (reference sequence). CDR3 length: 14 amino acids. V gave up 0 bases and J gave up 7 bases, with 13 bases separating them. The CDR3 here is CATSREKQGREQYF. CDR3 sequence (DNA): TGTGCCACCAGCAGAGAGAAGCAGGGTCGGGAGCAGTACTTC.